The clone carrying this T cell receptor (beta chain) was seen more than once but under ten times. Its antigen is still unknown. These data originate in a study of beta chain features in type 1 diabetes. Germline values: CDR1 KGHSH, CDR2 LQKENI. The length of the CDR3 is 12 residues. The V end was cut by 1 base, the J end by 4 bases, with 5 bases between. General study points: People with Type 1 diabetes carried modestly yet significantly shorter TCRB CDR3s in all four CD4+ subsets.

Sequencing targeted expressed TCRB transcripts, as all isolated RNA had been reverse transcribed. The assay was immunoSEQ multiplex PCR, and TCRdb's table has in-frame clones only and misses some. Of 600,000 to 700,000 clones in the sample, 9.5% to 15% were seen once. Sequenced: naive CD4+ T cells from blood. The rearrangement links TRBV18 to TRBJ2-7; D is undetermined. This sequence was found in a man aged 25 to 45 with type 1 diabetes. The CDR3 loop reads CASSPLRYEQYF. The CDR3 region has the DNA TGTGCCAGCTCACCACTACGGTACGAGCAGTACTTC.